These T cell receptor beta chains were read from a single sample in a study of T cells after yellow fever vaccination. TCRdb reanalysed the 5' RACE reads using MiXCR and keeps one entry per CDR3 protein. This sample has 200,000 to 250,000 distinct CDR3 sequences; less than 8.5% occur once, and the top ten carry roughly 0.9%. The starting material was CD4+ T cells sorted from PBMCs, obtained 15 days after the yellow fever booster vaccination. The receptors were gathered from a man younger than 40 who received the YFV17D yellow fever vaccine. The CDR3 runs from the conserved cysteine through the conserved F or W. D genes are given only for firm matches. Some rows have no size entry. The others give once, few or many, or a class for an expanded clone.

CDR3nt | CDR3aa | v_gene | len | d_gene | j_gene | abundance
TGTGCCAGCAATTCCTTAAATCAGCCCCAGCATTTT | CASNSLNQPQHF | TRBV12-3/TRBV12-4 | 12 | . | TRBJ1-5 | few
TGTGCCAGCAGCTCTTTGTCCAATGAGCAGTTCTTC | CASSSLSNEQFF | TRBV7-2 | 12 | . | TRBJ2-1 | few
TGTGCCAGCAGTTTAGGGGGGGTATCCACCTTATACAATGAGCAGTTCTTC | CASSLGGVSTLYNEQFF | TRBV6-5 | 17 | . | TRBJ2-1 | .
TGCAGTGCTAGAGGGGGGGGGAGAAGCTCCTACAATGAGCAGTTCTTC | CSARGGGRSSYNEQFF | TRBV20-1 | 16 | TRBD2 | TRBJ2-1 | few
TGTGCCAGCAGTTACGAGGGGCCCCCTCTCTCTGGAAACACCATATATTTT | CASSYEGPPLSGNTIYF | TRBV6-5 | 17 | . | TRBJ1-3 | few
TGTGCCAGCAGCCCGCTTAGTACCTCGAGCTCCTACGAGCAGTACTTC | CASSPLSTSSSYEQYF | TRBV9 | 16 | . | TRBJ2-7 | .
TGTGCCAGCAGTTCGCGGGCGAACGAAAACACCGGGGAGCTGTTTTTT | CASSSRANENTGELFF | TRBV12-3/TRBV12-4 | 16 | . | TRBJ2-2 | few
TGTGCCAGCAGCCTCAAGGCAGGACTCCTCTACGAGCAGTACTTC | CASSLKAGLLYEQYF | TRBV7-2 | 15 | . | TRBJ2-7 | few
TGTGCCAGCAGCTTAGTTTCCGGGACGGGAGAGACCCAGTACTTC | CASSLVSGTGETQYF | TRBV7-9 | 15 | . | TRBJ2-5 | few
TGTGCCTGGAGTGTTGGGGCTAGCCCCACAGATACGCAGTATTTT | CAWSVGASPTDTQYF | TRBV30 | 15 | . | TRBJ2-3 | .
TGTGCCAGCAGTTCTCGGGGCCGTGGGTCCTACGAGCAGTACTTC | CASSSRGRGSYEQYF | TRBV6-5 | 15 | . | TRBJ2-7 | .
TGTGCCAGCAGCTTCTATACAAACCGAGGGAACACTGAAGCTTTCTTT | CASSFYTNRGNTEAFF | TRBV5-6 | 16 | . | TRBJ1-1 | few
TGTGCCAGCAGTCGCGGGACTAGCGGGTCCGGGATACCTTACGAGCAGTACTTC | CASSRGTSGSGIPYEQYF | TRBV28 | 18 | TRBD2 | TRBJ2-7 | few
TGCAGTGCTAGAGACCCTCAGGGGAGCACTGAAGCTTTCTTT | CSARDPQGSTEAFF | TRBV20-1 | 14 | . | TRBJ1-1 | few
TGTGCCTCTGGGACTAGCGGGAGCTCTGGGGCCAACGTCCTGACTTTC | CASGTSGSSGANVLTF | TRBV7-8 | 16 | TRBD2 | TRBJ2-6 | .
TGTGCCAGCAGCTTGCGGGTATCGGAGGAAAAACTGTTTTTT | CASSLRVSEEKLFF | TRBV7-2 | 14 | . | TRBJ1-4 | many
TGCAGCGTTGGGAACAGGGTAAATGGGGAGACCCAGTACTTC | CSVGNRVNGETQYF | TRBV29-1 | 14 | . | TRBJ2-5 | many
TGTGCCAGCAGCTCCGGGCTTCGAGGGGCCAACGTCCTGACTTTC | CASSSGLRGANVLTF | TRBV7-9 | 15 | . | TRBJ2-6 | .
TGTGCCAGCAGTTCCTCCCTCTACAATGAGCAGTTCTTC | CASSSSLYNEQFF | TRBV28 | 13 | . | TRBJ2-1 | .
TGTGCCAGCAGCTCAAGAGGACTACTGCGCGGGGAGCTGTTTTTT | CASSSRGLLRGELFF | TRBV9 | 15 | . | TRBJ2-2 | many
TGTGCCGCCCGGGACAGCAATCAGCCCCAGCATTTT | CAARDSNQPQHF | TRBV10-3 | 12 | . | TRBJ1-5 | many
TGTGCCAGCAGCTGGGACGGGGGTCAGCCCCAGCATTTT | CASSWDGGQPQHF | TRBV7-8 | 13 | . | TRBJ1-5 | few
TGTGCCGGAAGGCAGTCTAGCACAGATACGCAGTATTTT | CAGRQSSTDTQYF | TRBV7-9 | 13 | . | TRBJ2-3 | few
TGTGCCAGCAGCCTAGGAGGGACTAGCGGGTCCGGAGATACGCAGTATTTT | CASSLGGTSGSGDTQYF | TRBV7-9 | 17 | TRBD2 | TRBJ2-3 | .
TGTGCCAGCAGCTGGCAAGAAGAGACCCAGTACTTC | CASSWQEETQYF | TRBV5-5 | 12 | . | TRBJ2-5 | .
TGCAGTGCTAGAGATTGGGGCGGGACGAATGAGCAGTTCTTC | CSARDWGGTNEQFF | TRBV20-1 | 14 | . | TRBJ2-1 | many
TGTGCCTGGAGTGAAGGCGGCGGGAGCAAGGATACGCAGTATTTT | CAWSEGGGSKDTQYF | TRBV30 | 15 | TRBD2 | TRBJ2-3 | .
TGTGCCAGCAGTCGGACCGCAAGGGTAGCGAACACTGAAGCTTTCTTT | CASSRTARVANTEAFF | TRBV27 | 16 | . | TRBJ1-1 | many
TGCAGTAAGGGGTGGGGAAATCAGCCCCAGCATTTT | CSKGWGNQPQHF | TRBV20-1 | 12 | . | TRBJ1-5 | .
TGTGCCAGCAGCCAGAAGGCCGGGAATGAGCAGTTCTTC | CASSQKAGNEQFF | TRBV3-1 | 13 | . | TRBJ2-1 | many
TGTGCCAGCAGCCACCGTCTAGCGGAGGAGTCCTACGAGCAGTACTTC | CASSHRLAEESYEQYF | TRBV11-2 | 16 | TRBD2 | TRBJ2-7 | few
TGCGCCAGCAGCTTAACGACAGGGGGCACTGAAGCTTTCTTT | CASSLTTGGTEAFF | TRBV5-1 | 14 | TRBD1 | TRBJ1-1 | few
TGCAGTGCTAGAGTTGACTCCAGACGACATAAAAGCTCCTACGAGCAGTACTTC | CSARVDSRRHKSSYEQYF | TRBV20-1 | 18 | . | TRBJ2-7 | .
TGTGCCAGCAGTTATTGGCCTACGGGGGACACTGAAGCTTTCTTT | CASSYWPTGDTEAFF | TRBV6-5 | 15 | . | TRBJ1-1 | few
TGTGCCAGCAGCTCCCAGAATAGCGGGCCGAAAAGCTCCTACAATGAGCAGTTCTTC | CASSSQNSGPKSSYNEQFF | TRBV14 | 19 | TRBD2 | TRBJ2-1 | few
TGTGCCAGCACTAGAGAGCAGTACTTC | CASTREQYF | TRBV27 | 9 | . | TRBJ2-7 | many
TGCGCCAGCAGCCCGGTAGCGGGAAACGAGCAGTACTTC | CASSPVAGNEQYF | TRBV5-1 | 13 | TRBD2 | TRBJ2-7 | few
TGTGCCAGCAGTTTAAGTCGGAGCACCGGGGAGCTGTTTTTT | CASSLSRSTGELFF | TRBV28 | 14 | . | TRBJ2-2 | .
TGTGCCAGCTCCCTCATTTCAGGGGTTCAGCGAGAGACCCAGTACTTC | CASSLISGVQRETQYF | TRBV18 | 16 | . | TRBJ2-5 | few
TGTGCCAGCAGCGCCAACCCAGGCATCTACGAGCAGTACTTC | CASSANPGIYEQYF | TRBV7-8 | 14 | . | TRBJ2-7 | .
TGTGCCAGCAGCTTGGCTCTCCGGGACAGCCTTTTTAAAGAGACCCAGTACTTC | CASSLALRDSLFKETQYF | TRBV5-6 | 18 | TRBD1 | TRBJ2-5 | .
TGTGCCAGCAGCCGAGACAGGGGGAGCCACAATGAGCAGTTCTTC | CASSRDRGSHNEQFF | TRBV7-9 | 15 | TRBD1 | TRBJ2-1 | .
TGTGCCAGCAGCTTACTAGGGGCATACACCGGGGAGCTGTTTTTT | CASSLLGAYTGELFF | TRBV7-2 | 15 | . | TRBJ2-2 | .
TGTGCCAGCAGTACAGAACCAGGGTTTTTGGGCACTGAAGCTTTCTTT | CASSTEPGFLGTEAFF | TRBV27 | 16 | . | TRBJ1-1 | .
TGTGCCAGCAGCCAGGGGGGGACAGGGGGCCACGAGCAGTACTTC | CASSQGGTGGHEQYF | TRBV7-2 | 15 | TRBD1 | TRBJ2-7 | .
TGTGCCAGCAGCTTAGACGGGAGTAAACACGAGCAGTACTTC | CASSLDGSKHEQYF | TRBV7-8 | 14 | . | TRBJ2-7 | few
TGCAGTGCCCAAATGAGGGATTGGAAAGAGACCCAGTACTTC | CSAQMRDWKETQYF | TRBV20-1 | 14 | . | TRBJ2-5 | few
TGCAGTGCTAGAGAAACAGGGACATTTGGAGCTTTCTTT | CSARETGTFGAFF | TRBV20-1 | 13 | . | TRBJ1-1 | few
TGTGCCAGCAGCCCCTCACTAGCGGGAGGACACGAGCAGTACTTC | CASSPSLAGGHEQYF | TRBV7-2 | 15 | TRBD2 | TRBJ2-7 | .
TGTGCCAGCAGCCAAGATCTCGACCCGTACCAAGAGACCCAGTACTTC | CASSQDLDPYQETQYF | TRBV4-2 | 16 | . | TRBJ2-5 | .
TGTGCCAGCAGCGAGCGGCTCTTAGCCACAGATACGCAGTATTTT | CASSERLLATDTQYF | TRBV9 | 15 | . | TRBJ2-3 | .
TGTGCCAGCAGTGAACTAGCGGGAGGCTCCAACGAGCAGTACTTC | CASSELAGGSNEQYF | TRBV6-1 | 15 | TRBD2 | TRBJ2-7 | .
TGTGCCAGCAGTTACCAGCCCGGGAGCACTGAAGCTTTCTTT | CASSYQPGSTEAFF | TRBV6-5 | 14 | . | TRBJ1-1 | few
TGCAGTGCTATGGACCGAAGGACCACAGATACGCAGTATTTT | CSAMDRRTTDTQYF | TRBV20-1 | 14 | . | TRBJ2-3 | many
TGCGCCAGCAGCTTGGGAGTCGGTCCCTACGAGCAGTACTTC | CASSLGVGPYEQYF | TRBV5-1 | 14 | . | TRBJ2-7 | many
TGTGCCAGCAGTGCGGAAGGGTCCCTGGCGTCTTTCTTT | CASSAEGSLASFF | TRBV2 | 13 | . | TRBJ1-1 | many
TGTGCCAGCAGCCAAGAGTTCTGGGATACGCAGTATTTT | CASSQEFWDTQYF | TRBV14 | 13 | . | TRBJ2-3 | few
TGTGCCAGCAGTGGAGTTGAGACCCAGTACTTC | CASSGVETQYF | TRBV25-1 | 11 | . | TRBJ2-5 | .
TGTGCCAGCTCACCGCCGGGGTTAGATACGCAGTATTTT | CASSPPGLDTQYF | TRBV18 | 13 | . | TRBJ2-3 | once